This TCR beta chain was identified during a study of cytotoxic CD8 clonotypes in ibrutinib-treated CLL. Study-level background: Mean yields were around 250,000 productive templates and 90,000 or so productive rearrangements per sample.

The CDR3 has 13 residues. Germline V lookup: CDR1 SGHTA, CDR2 FQGTGA. The germline V and J ends were trimmed by 2 bases and 6 bases, with 7 bases remaining between them. Deep sequencing aimed at 1 in 200,000 to 1 in 1 million T cells' resolution. Method: immunoSEQ multiplex PCR; TCRdb's copy keeps in-frame clones and lacks some. Counted here are hundreds of thousands of clones, under 80% occurring once; the ten biggest clones make up just over 15%. Specimen: PBMCs, collected after 24 months of ibrutinib treatment. V usage is TRBV7-3 and J usage is TRBJ2-2; D is unresolved. This receptor was identified in a human donor with chronic lymphocytic leukemia. CDR3 DNA: TGTGCCAGCAGCTTATTTAATCCCGGGGAGCTGTTTTTT. Encoded protein: CASSLFNPGELFF.